The 8 T cell receptor beta chains below were found in one sample sequenced in a study of beta chain features in type 1 diabetes. Study conclusions and caveats: All four CD4+ subsets from Type 1 diabetes patients carried moderately but significantly shorter TCRB CDR3s.

Which antigens these TCRs recognize remains unknown. Isolated RNA was reverse transcribed in full, so expressed TCRB transcripts were sequenced. Clones were read by immunoSEQ multiplex PCR, and TCRdb kept only the in-frame ones, dropping some. The sample comprises hundreds of thousands of clones, over 11% of which are singletons, and approximately 0.039% rests with the top ten. The source material was naive CD4+ T cells from blood. The receptors here all came from a young man with type 1 diabetes.

This clone was counted only a few times. This chain joins TRBV30 and TRBJ1-5; D is undetermined. Between the trimmed V and J ends, which lost 2 bases and 2 bases, there was a span of 10 bases. The germline CDR1 and CDR2 sequences are GTSNPN and SVGIG (reference sequence). There are 14 residues in the CDR3. The CDR3 nucleotides are TGTGCCTGGAGTCAATATAGCGGCAATCAGCCCCAGCATTTT. This encodes CAWSQYSGNQPQHF.

This clone occurred a few times. The chain employs TRBV5-6 and TRBJ1-6; 7 bases fit TRBD1. V trimming: 4 bases; J trimming: 7 bases; junction bases outside the gene matches: 5. The CDR3 has 14 amino acids. Germline CDR1 reads SGHDT; CDR2 reads YYEEEE. The CDR3 reads CASSQHRGNSPLHF. In nucleotides, the CDR3 is TGTGCCAGCAGCCAACACAGGGGAAATTCACCCCTCCACTTT.

A few counts support this clone. The V gene is TRBV21-1, the J gene TRBJ1-1; the table's D call, TRBD1, has no DNA check behind it. TRBV21-1 is described as a pseudogene. This CDR3 has 15 amino acids. This CDR3 reads CASSTPDLQGLLAFF. The CDR3 DNA sequence: TGTGCCAGCAGCACCCCCGATTTACAGGGGCTTCTGGCTTTCTTT.

This clone was seen a handful of times. This chain links TRBV2 with TRBJ2-7, with TRBD2 matching over 9 bases. The CDR3 loop spans 16 amino acids. In germline, CDR1 is SNHLY, CDR2 FYNNEI. Trimming removed 7 bases from V and 5 bases from J; junction bases left unmatched: 15. Here the CDR3 DNA reads TGTGCCAGCAAAGGAAGTTTAGCGGGAGTTAAGGACGAGCAGTACTTC. It specifies CASKGSLAGVKDEQYF.

V is TRBV5-6 and J is TRBJ2-7; 10 bases match TRBD2. Trimming removed 2 bases from V and 5 bases from J; junction bases left unmatched: 10. Germline V CDR1 and CDR2: SGHDT, YYEEEE. The CDR3 is made up of 16 amino acids. The CDR3 region is CASSFRELAGQHEQYF. In nucleotides, the CDR3 is TGTGCCAGCAGCTTTAGGGAACTAGCGGGGCAACACGAGCAGTACTTC. The whole variable domain, remainder taken from reference TRBV5-6 and TRBJ2-7, is DAGVTQSPTHLIKTRGQQVTLRCSPKSGHDTVSWYQQALGQGPQFIFQYYEEEERQRGNFPDRFSGHQFPNYSSELNVNALLLGDSALYLCASSFRELAGQHEQYFGPGTRLTVT.

V usage is TRBV30 and J usage is TRBJ2-2; the D is unclear. From germline, CDR1 is GTSNPN and CDR2 SVGIG (reference sequence). The V gene lost 0 bases and the J gene lost 5 bases, with 7 bases spanning the gap. This CDR3 contains 13 residues. CDR3 region: CAWSVIETGELFF. The CDR3 DNA follows: TGTGCCTGGAGTGTGATAGAAACCGGGGAGCTGTTTTTT. Based on the CDR3 plus reference TRBV30 and TRBJ2-2, the full variable domain is SQTIHQWPATLVQPVGSPLSLECTVEGTSNPNLYWYRQAAGRGLQLLFYSVGIGQISSEVPQNLSASRPQDRQFILSSKKLLLSDSGFYLCAWSVIETGELFFGEGSRLTVL.

This clone has a handful of counts. The chain links TRBV13 to TRBJ1-2; the D is unclear. Trimming stripped 2 bases from V and 6 bases from J, with 10 bases between. The germline V gene has CDR1 PRHDT and CDR2 FYEKMQ (reference sequence). There are 13 residues in the CDR3. The CDR3 bases are TGTGCCAGCAGCTTAAAAGGCGGACATGGCTACACCTTC. Residues: CASSLKGGHGYTF.

The chain has TRBV29-1 and TRBJ2-2, with TRBD2 as a possible D gene (6 bases). CDR3 length: 15 residues. CDR1 is SQVTM and CDR2 is ANQGSEA in the germline V gene. Trimming removed 5 bases at V and 0 bases at J, with 13 bases between. The chain's CDR3 is CSVSGGHANTGELFF. The CDR3 DNA follows: TGCAGCGTTTCTGGAGGGCACGCGAACACCGGGGAGCTGTTTTTT.